The entry below gives a single TCR beta chain sequence along with its context. Its antigen is still unknown. With 60 Vbeta and 13 Jbeta primers, the PCR was carried out. The repertoire was sequenced with immunoSEQ multiplex PCR; TCRdb's copy has only in-frame clones and lacks some. The sample consists of about 190,000 clones, approximately 70% of them appearing once. The CDR3 is 17 residues long. The V and J ends lost 1 base and 0 bases, in that order; junction bases with no gene match: 1. Germline CDR1 reads MGHRA; CDR2 reads YSYEKL. The data were obtained in a study of cytomegalovirus exposure and HLA in healthy donors. The study, taken as a whole, reports: The authors considered a cluster of highly shared sequence variants likely to be a sequencing artifact. When analyzed later, a missense DCLRE1C variant was found to be linked to TCR beta V- and J-gene trimming. High specificity and sensitivity for cytomegalovirus status were reported for the classifier. As was reported, the HLA-A and HLA-B alleles of most subjects were accurately predicted from TCR beta sequences.

The TCR was taken from a woman in her twenties or thirties in good health and CMV-seropositive. Sequencing used PBMCs. The chain recombines TRBV4-1 with TRBJ1-5, with 12 bases fitting TRBD1. CDR3 residues: CASSQVGQGASNQPQHF. CDR3 bases: TGCGCCAGCAGCCAAGTGGGACAGGGGGCTAGCAATCAGCCCCAGCATTTT.